This TCR beta chain was identified during a study of OX40 agonist ivuxolimab in advanced cancers. Study-wide context: Ivuxolimab, which targeted the costimulatory receptor OX40 (CD134), was an agonistic, fully human IgG2 monoclonal antibody. Prior anti-PD-1, anti-PD-L1 or anti-CTLA-4 therapy was permitted, and checkpoint inhibitors had been received by less than 45% of dose-escalation patients. Intravenous ivuxolimab was administered to patients every 2 weeks at six dose levels: 0.01, 0.1, 0.3, 1.5, 3 and 10 mg/kg. The purpose of peripheral TCRbeta sequencing was to test whether ivuxolimab changed TCR sequence diversity and led to clonal T-cell expansion. Of the roughly 51 dose-escalation patients, hepatocellular carcinoma was present in 19, melanoma in around 15, renal cell carcinoma in 9 and head and neck cancer in 9. The dose-escalation cohort was approximately 83% male with a mean age of approximately 59 years, ranging from roughly 23 to 80. The paper reports the monotherapy dose-escalation portion (N ≈ 52 patients) of the phase I ivuxolimab trial. Partial responses occurred in three dose-escalation patients: two with cutaneous melanoma and one with hepatocellular carcinoma. The full study reports these points: The antigen specificity of the clonally expanded peripheral T cells was not determined. Partial responders in the 0.1-3.0 mg/kg groups had among the lowest normalized peripheral clonal expansion, especially among CD8+ T cells. Low levels of normalized T-cell clonal expansion were also seen in some nonresponding patients. At doses from 0.1 to 3.0 mg/kg, clonal expansion was seen in both CD4+ and CD8+ blood T cells between baseline and week 6. After ivuxolimab, expanded clones were on average more numerous among CD8+ T cells than among CD4+ T cells.

For sequencing of the TCRbeta CDR3 region, genomic DNA was extracted from the sorted cells. The immunoSEQ Assay was used for sequencing of TCRbeta CDR3 regions. In TCRdb, the immuneACCESS table is reduced to in-frame sequences with V and J assigned. These tables do not hold every clone; where another copy was compared, an unresolved V gene accounts for under half, and the others remain unexplained. The sample table lists 150,000 to 190,000 clones, approximately 94% of them with a count of one. The leading ten clones occupy 0.31% of the sample. The trial excluded patients who had a history of autoimmune disease or who were on systemic immunosuppression. In every dose cohort, peripheral blood was drawn for TCR sequencing at baseline, cycle 4 day 1, and cycle 7 day 1. The samples were drawn from a first-in-human, open-label, multicenter phase I dose-escalation trial of ivuxolimab. The trial enrolled adults with locally advanced or metastatic head and neck squamous cell, hepatocellular, melanoma or renal cell carcinoma. Before TCR sequencing, CD4+ and CD8+ T cells were separately sorted from peripheral blood.

The CDR3 runs 16 residues from the cysteine to the phenylalanine. Only the CDR3 DNA is retained, 48 bases long and in frame from the first base. CDR1 is given as SGHTA and CDR2 as FQGTGA, both from the germline V gene. Clipping removes 4 bases from V and 6 bases from J, with 11 as the unmatched junction base count. Note on this clone: The antigen it binds to is not known. No clone much larger than this one lies a single base away; base qualities are absent.

The sample in question was CD4+ or CD8+ T cells sorted from blood, obtained in a trial of the OX40 agonist ivuxolimab. The source of this sequence is an adult with an advanced solid tumor such as melanoma, head and neck, liver or kidney cancer. The sequence links TRBV7-3 to TRBJ1-2; TRBD1 aligns with 10 central bases. Here the CDR3 is given as CASSSEPGQGFHGYTF. The nucleotides are TGTGCCAGCAGCTCAGAACCGGGACAGGGGTTCCATGGCTACACCTTC.